The source of this T cell receptor (beta chain) is a study of shared clonotypes between healthy human individuals. The wider study: Each donor contributed plates that comprised three CD4 naive, three CD4 memory, two CD8 naive and one CD8 memory. Study results and caveats: Compared with memory subsets, naive subsets generally had larger estimated richness.

CD45RO negativity and positive selection for CCR7 defined naive CD8 cells, a population that excluded terminally differentiated effector memory CD45RA+ cells. The germline gives CDR1 SGHRS, CDR2 YFSETQ. CDR3 size: 16 residues. The J segment lost 3 bases and the V segment lost 0 bases, leaving 3 bases of the junction unmatched. With respect to this clone: The antigen remains unidentified.

Several immunoSEQ plates held equal portions of the genomic DNA taken from each subset. Each sorted subset replicate got 200 ng genomic DNA, about 33,000 genomes. Assay used: immunoSEQ multiplex PCR; TCRdb lists only in-frame clones, some missing. The table shows about 800,000 clones, with about 96% occurring only once. The chain couples TRBV5-1 to TRBJ2-1; 10 bases fit TRBD2. The sequenced material came from naive CD8+ T cells sorted from blood. The clonotype was recovered from a man younger than 45 in good health. The CDR3 spells CASSLAGLADYNEQFF. In DNA, the CDR3 is TGCGCCAGCAGCTTGGCCGGACTAGCGGACTACAATGAGCAGTTCTTC.